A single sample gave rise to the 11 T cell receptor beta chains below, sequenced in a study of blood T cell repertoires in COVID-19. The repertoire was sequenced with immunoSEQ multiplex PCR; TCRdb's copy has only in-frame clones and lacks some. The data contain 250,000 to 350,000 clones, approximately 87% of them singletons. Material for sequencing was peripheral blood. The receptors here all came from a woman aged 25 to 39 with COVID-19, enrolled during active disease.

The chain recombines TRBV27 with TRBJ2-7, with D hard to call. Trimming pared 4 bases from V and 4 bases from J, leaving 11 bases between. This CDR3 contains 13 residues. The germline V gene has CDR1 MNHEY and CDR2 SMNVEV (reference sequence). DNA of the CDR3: TGTGCCAGCAGTTCGACACCGAGATACGAGCAGTACTTC. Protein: CASSSTPRYEQYF.

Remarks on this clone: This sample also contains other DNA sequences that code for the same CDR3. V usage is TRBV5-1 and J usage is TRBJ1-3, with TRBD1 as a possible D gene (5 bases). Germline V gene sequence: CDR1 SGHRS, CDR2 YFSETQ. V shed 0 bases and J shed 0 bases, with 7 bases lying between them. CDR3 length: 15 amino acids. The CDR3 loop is CASSLDRGSGNTIYF. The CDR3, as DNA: TGCGCCAGCAGCTTGGATAGGGGCTCTGGAAACACCATATATTTT.

CDR3 nucleotide sequence: TGTGCCAGCAGCGGGACAGCTAGTACGGGCACTGAAGCTTTCTTT. Its protein is CASSGTASTGTEAFF. V usage is TRBV6-5 and J usage is TRBJ1-1; 7 bases match TRBD1. The CDR3 extends over 15 amino acids. Trimming took 6 bases from V and 4 from J; bases not matched to a gene: 11. Germline CDR1 is MNHEY and CDR2 is SVGAGI.

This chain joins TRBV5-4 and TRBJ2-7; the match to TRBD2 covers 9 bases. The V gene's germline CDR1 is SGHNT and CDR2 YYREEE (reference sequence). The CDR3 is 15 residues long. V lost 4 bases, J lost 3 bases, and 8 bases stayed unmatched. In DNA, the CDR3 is TGTGCCAGCAGCGAAGGGACTAGCAGTGTCTACGAGCAGTACTTC. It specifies CASSEGTSSVYEQYF.

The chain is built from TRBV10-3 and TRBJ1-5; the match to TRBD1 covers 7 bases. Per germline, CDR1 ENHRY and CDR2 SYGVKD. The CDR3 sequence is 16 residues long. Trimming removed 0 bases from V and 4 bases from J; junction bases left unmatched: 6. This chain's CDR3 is CAISESTPGGNQPQHF. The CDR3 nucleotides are TGTGCCATCAGTGAGTCGACTCCAGGGGGGAATCAGCCCCAGCATTTT.

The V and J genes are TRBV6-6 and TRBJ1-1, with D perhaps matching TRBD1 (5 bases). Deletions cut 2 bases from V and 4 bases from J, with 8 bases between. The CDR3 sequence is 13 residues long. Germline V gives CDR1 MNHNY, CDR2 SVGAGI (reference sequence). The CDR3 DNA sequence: TGTGCCAGCAGTTACGAAGGGGCCACTGAAGCTTTCTTT. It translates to CASSYEGATEAFF.

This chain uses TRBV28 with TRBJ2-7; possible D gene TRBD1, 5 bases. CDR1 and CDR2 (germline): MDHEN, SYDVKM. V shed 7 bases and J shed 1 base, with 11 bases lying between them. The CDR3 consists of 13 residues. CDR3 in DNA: TGTGCCAGCATGGGGCGTAGATCCTACGAGCAGTACTTC. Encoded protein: CASMGRRSYEQYF.

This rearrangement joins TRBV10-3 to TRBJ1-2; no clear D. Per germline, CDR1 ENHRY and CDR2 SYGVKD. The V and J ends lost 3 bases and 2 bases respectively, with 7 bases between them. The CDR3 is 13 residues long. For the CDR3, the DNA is TGTGCCATCAGTGACCCTACGAACTATGGCTACACCTTC. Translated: CAISDPTNYGYTF.

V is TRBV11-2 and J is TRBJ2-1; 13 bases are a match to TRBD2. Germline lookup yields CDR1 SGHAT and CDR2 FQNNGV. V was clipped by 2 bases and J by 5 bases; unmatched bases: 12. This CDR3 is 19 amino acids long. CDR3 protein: CASSLIRGRLAGGHNEQFF. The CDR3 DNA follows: TGTGCCAGCAGCTTAATCAGGGGGCGACTAGCGGGAGGCCACAATGAGCAGTTCTTC.

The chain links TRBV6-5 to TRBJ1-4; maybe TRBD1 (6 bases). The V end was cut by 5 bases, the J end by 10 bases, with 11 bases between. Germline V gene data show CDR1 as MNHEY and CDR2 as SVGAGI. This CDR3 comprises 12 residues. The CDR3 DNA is TGTGCCAGCAGTCAATTACAGGGAAAACTGTTTTTT. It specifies CASSQLQGKLFF.

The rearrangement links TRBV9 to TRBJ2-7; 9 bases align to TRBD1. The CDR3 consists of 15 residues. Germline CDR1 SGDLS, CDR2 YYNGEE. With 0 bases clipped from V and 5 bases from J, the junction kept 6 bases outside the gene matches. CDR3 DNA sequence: TGTGCCAGCAGCGTAGCGGGACAGGGTTACCACGAGCAGTACTTC. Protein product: CASSVAGQGYHEQYF.